These 3 T cell receptor beta chains share one sample of origin, sequenced in a study of response to subunit inactivated influenza vaccine. TCRdb re-derived calls from the RT-PCR reads in MiXCR, one entry per CDR3 protein. The sample contains about 540,000 distinct CDR3 sequences, approximately 20% of which appear only once. These same records also appear under a second study, on T cells expressing NK-cell markers. As that report states: With UMIs, 5'RACE template switching was used to make TCR beta cDNA.

The sample was CD4+ T cells sorted from PBMCs, taken 12 days after vaccination. The receptors were gathered from a man aged 50-59 years who received an inactivated influenza vaccine.

This clonotype turned up a few times. The chain links TRBV10-3 to TRBJ2-1; 9 bases map to TRBD1. Trimming cost V 5 bases and J 8 bases; bases outside gene matches: 10. The CDR3 spans 15 residues. Germline V lookup: CDR1 ENHRY, CDR2 SYGVKD. CDR3 bases: TGTGCCATCAGTCCGGACAGGGGCCGTAGGGATGAGCAGTTCTTC. Its translation: CAISPDRGRRDEQFF.

This clonotype was seen only a few times. The J gene is TRBJ2-1, the V gene TRBV7-3, with D uncertain. Trimming removed 6 bases from V and 5 bases from J, with 11 bases in between. Looked up from germline, CDR1 is SGHTA and CDR2 is FQGTGA. The CDR3 consists of 13 residues. This CDR3 is CASSPTYNNEQFF. The CDR3, as DNA: TGTGCCAGCAGTCCCACCTACAACAATGAGCAGTTCTTC.

The chain is built from TRBV6-5 and TRBJ1-3, with D perhaps TRBD1 (5 bases). The germline gives CDR1 MNHEY, CDR2 SVGAGI. The ends were cut back, 2 bases at V and 7 bases at J, with 21 bases in the middle. There are 17 residues in the CDR3. Here the CDR3 DNA reads TGTGCCAGCAGTTACACACGACCGGGACCGCGTTTTAACACCATATATTTT. It translates to CASSYTRPGPRFNTIYF.